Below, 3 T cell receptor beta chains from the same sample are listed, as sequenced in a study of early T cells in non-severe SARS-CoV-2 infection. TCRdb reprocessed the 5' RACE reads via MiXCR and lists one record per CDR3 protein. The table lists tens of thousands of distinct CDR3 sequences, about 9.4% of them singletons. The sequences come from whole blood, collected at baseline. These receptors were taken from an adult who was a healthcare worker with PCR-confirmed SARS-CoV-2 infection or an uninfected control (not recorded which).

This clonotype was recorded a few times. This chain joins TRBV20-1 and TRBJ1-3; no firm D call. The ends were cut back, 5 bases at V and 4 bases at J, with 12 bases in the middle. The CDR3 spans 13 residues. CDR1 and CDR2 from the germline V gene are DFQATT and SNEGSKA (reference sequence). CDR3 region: CSASHSLGNTIYF. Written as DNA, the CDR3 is TGCAGTGCTTCCCATTCTTTGGGAAACACCATATATTTT.

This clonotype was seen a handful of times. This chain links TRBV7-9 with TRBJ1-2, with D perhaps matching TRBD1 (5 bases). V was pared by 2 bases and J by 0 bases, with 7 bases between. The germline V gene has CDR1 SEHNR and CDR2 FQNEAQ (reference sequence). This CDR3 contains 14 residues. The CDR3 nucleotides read TGTGCCAGCAGCTTAAGGGGAGCTAACTATGGCTACACCTTC. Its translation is CASSLRGANYGYTF.

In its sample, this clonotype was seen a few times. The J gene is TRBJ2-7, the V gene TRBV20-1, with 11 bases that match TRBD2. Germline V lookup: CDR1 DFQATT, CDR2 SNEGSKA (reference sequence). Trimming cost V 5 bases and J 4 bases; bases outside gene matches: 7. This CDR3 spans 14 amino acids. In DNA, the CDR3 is TGCAGTGCTGTTGCGACTAGCGGGGAGTACGAGCAGTACTTC. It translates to CSAVATSGEYEQYF.